These 6 T cell receptor beta chains were all obtained from the same sample, sequenced in a study of blood T cell repertoires in COVID-19. Assay: immunoSEQ multiplex PCR; the TCRdb copy retains only in-frame clones and omits some. This sample has around 260,000 clones, with 70% to 90% found just once. Input material: peripheral blood. The receptors were gathered from a man aged 25-40 years with active or convalescent COVID-19.

This chain connects TRBV9 to TRBJ2-1; tentative D call: TRBD2 (5 bases). V lost 3 bases and J 10 bases, leaving 17 bases between the germline ends. In germline, CDR1 is SGDLS, CDR2 YYNGEE. The CDR3 contains 14 residues. The CDR3 spells CASSAQTGINEQFF. CDR3 sequence (DNA): TGTGCCAGCAGCGCCCAGACGGGAATTAACGAGCAGTTCTTC.

The chain couples TRBV10-1 to TRBJ1-1; 7 bases fit TRBD1. Germline CDR1 and CDR2: WNHNN and SYGVQD (reference sequence). This CDR3 has 13 residues. The V gene end was trimmed by 5 bases and the J gene end by 7 bases; junction bases not matched to a gene: 7. This chain's CDR3 is CASSYGQVGEAFF. Here the CDR3 DNA reads TGCGCCAGCAGTTATGGACAGGTTGGTGAAGCTTTCTTT.

The chain couples TRBV5-1 to TRBJ1-2; D gene unclear. Germline CDR1 SGHRS, CDR2 YFSETQ. The germline V and J ends were trimmed by 0 bases and 3 bases, with 12 bases remaining between them. The length of the CDR3 is 15 residues. CDR3 DNA sequence: TGCGCCAGCAGCTTGGCCGAGGGAGGCGACTATGGCTACACCTTC. Its translation is CASSLAEGGDYGYTF.

The chain uses TRBV27 and TRBJ1-5; D not certain. V shed 2 bases and J shed 0 bases, with 8 bases lying between them. Germline CDR1 MNHEY, CDR2 SMNVEV (reference sequence). The CDR3 has 15 amino acids. The CDR3 loop is CASSLNSYSNQPQHF. The CDR3 bases are TGTGCCAGCAGTTTAAACAGTTATAGCAATCAGCCCCAGCATTTT.

J is TRBJ2-2 and V is TRBV3-1 (or the pseudogene TRBV3-2); no definite D call. With 1 base removed from V and 3 bases from J, the gap between germline ends came to 6 bases. The CDR3 is 14 amino acids. From germline, CDR1 is LGHDT and CDR2 YNNKEL (reference sequence). The CDR3 sequence is CASSQAPYTGELFF. For the CDR3, the DNA is TGTGCCAGCAGCCAAGCCCCGTACACCGGGGAGCTGTTTTTT.

Worth noting for this clone: Its ends do not fully match the called genes, so a read error is possible. The J gene is TRBJ1-2, the V gene TRBV6-1; 9 bases fit TRBD1. CDR1 and CDR2 from the germline V gene are MNHNS and SASEGT. CDR3 length: 17 amino acids. CDR3: CASSESAGTGLEYGCTF. In nucleotides, the CDR3 is TGTGCCAGCAGTGAATCCGCGGGGACAGGGCTCGAGTATGGCTGCACCTTC.